This T cell receptor (beta chain) was found in a study of Ad26.COV2.S vaccination and SARS-CoV-2 variants. V lost 0 bases and J lost 6, with 12 bases in between. The CDR3 spans 14 residues. The germline gives CDR1 SGDLS, CDR2 YYNGEE. This clone was observed a handful of times. Sequencing was performed with immunoSEQ multiplex PCR; in TCRdb, only in-frame clones are kept and a portion is missing. This sample has roughly 240,000 clones, with over 75% found just once. Stated treatment: 15 to 20 received Ad26.COV2.S at low or high dose, single or two shots; 5 received placebo; per-sample allocation not given. Collection of the samples took place on day 63 after the first injection of vaccine or placebo. In Boston, the donor was an adult between 18-55 years of age.

The chain has TRBV9 and TRBJ1-1; no firm D call. The origin of this receptor is a person between 18 and 60 years old who received the Ad26.COV2.S COVID-19 vaccine or a placebo. The sequences come from peripheral blood, collected in a trial of Ad26.COV2.S vaccine versus placebo. The CDR3 protein is CASSVDGSWAEAFF. The CDR3 region has the DNA TGTGCCAGCAGCGTAGATGGGTCCTGGGCTGAAGCTTTCTTT.